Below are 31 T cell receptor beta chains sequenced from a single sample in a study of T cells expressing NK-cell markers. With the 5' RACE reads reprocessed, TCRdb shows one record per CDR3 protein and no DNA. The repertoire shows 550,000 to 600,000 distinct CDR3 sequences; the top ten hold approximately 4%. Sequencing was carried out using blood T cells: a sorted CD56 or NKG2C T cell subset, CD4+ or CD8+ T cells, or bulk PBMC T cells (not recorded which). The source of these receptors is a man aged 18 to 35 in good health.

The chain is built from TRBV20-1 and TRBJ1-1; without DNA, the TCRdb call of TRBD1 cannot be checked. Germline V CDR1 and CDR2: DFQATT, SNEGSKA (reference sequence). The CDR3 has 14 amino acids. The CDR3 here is CSASPTAMNTEAFF.

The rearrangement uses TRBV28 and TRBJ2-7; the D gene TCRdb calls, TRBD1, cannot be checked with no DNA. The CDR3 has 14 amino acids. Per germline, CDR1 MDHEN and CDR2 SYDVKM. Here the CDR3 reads CASTDQGFSYEQYF.

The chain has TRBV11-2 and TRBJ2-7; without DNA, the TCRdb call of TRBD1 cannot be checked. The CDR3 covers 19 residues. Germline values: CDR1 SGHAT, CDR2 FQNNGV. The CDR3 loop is CASSPGPRDRFRSSYEQYF.

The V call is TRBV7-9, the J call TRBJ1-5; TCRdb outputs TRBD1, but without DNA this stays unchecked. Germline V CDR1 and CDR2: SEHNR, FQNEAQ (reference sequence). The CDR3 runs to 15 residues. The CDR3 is CASRGTQFSNQPQHF.

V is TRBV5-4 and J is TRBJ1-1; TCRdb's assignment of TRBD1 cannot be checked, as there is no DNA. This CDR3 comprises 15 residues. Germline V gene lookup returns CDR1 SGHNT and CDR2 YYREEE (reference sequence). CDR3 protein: CASSRNPRDTPEAFF.

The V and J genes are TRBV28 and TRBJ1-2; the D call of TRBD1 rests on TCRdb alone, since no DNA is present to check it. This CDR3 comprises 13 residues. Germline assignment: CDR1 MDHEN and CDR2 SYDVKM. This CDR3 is CASRAGSDYGYTF.

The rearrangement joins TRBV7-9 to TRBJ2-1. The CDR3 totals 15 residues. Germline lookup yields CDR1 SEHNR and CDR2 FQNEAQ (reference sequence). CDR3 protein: CASSPAFRTYNEQFF.

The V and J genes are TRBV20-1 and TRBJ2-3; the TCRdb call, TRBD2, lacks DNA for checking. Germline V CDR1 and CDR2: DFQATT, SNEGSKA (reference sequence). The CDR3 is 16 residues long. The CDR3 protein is CSARVMKAGVPDTQYF.

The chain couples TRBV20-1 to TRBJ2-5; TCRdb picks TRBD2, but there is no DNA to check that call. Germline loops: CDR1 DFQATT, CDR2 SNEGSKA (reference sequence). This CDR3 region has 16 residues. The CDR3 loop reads CSARDGRAGKSETQYF.

CDR3 protein: CASSSVAGQETQYF. This chain uses TRBV6-5 with TRBJ2-5; as DNA is missing, the TRBD2 call by TCRdb cannot be tested. The CDR3 runs to 14 residues. Per the germline V gene, CDR1 is MNHEY and CDR2 is SVGAGI.

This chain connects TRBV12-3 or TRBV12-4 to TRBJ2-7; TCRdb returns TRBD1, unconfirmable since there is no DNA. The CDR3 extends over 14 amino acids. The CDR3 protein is CASSLGAGRYEQYF.

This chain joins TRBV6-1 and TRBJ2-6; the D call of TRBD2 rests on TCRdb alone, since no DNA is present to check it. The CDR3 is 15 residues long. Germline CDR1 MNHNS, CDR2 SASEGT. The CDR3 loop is CASSFPAAGANVLTF.

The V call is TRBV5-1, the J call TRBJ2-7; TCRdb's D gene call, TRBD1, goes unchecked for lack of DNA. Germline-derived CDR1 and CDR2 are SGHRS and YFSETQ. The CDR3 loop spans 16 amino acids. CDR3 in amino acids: CASSTGPGQPFYEQYF.

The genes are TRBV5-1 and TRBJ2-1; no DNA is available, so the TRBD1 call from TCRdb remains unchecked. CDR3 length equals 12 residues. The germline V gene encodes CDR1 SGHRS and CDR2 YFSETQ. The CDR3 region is CASSPAGTDSFF.

The CDR3 sequence: CAISISGTGGETQYF. The genes are TRBV10-3 and TRBJ2-5; TCRdb reports TRBD1, a call that lacks DNA to check it against. This CDR3 is 15 amino acids long. Per germline, CDR1 ENHRY and CDR2 SYGVKD.

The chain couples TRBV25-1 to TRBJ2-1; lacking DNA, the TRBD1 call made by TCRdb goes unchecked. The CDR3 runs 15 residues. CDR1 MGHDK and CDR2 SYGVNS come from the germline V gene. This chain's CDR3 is CASSEYGGTGNEQFF. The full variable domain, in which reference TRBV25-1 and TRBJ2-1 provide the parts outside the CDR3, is EADIYQTPRYLVIGTGKKITLECSQTMGHDKMYWYQQDPGMELHLIHYSYGVNSTEKGDLSSESTVSRIRTEHFPLTLESARPSHTSQYLCASSEYGGTGNEQFFGPGTRLTVL.

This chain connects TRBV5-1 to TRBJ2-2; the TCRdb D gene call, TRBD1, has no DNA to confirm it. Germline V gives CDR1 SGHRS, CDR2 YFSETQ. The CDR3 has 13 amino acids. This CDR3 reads CASSPGSTGELFF.

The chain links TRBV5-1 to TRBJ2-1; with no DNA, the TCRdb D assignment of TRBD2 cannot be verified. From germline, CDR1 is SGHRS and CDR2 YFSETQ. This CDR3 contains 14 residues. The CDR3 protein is CASSPIGGRNEQFF.

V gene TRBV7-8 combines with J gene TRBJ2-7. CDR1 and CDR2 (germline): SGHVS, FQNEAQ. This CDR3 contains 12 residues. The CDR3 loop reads CASSLDWSRRYF.

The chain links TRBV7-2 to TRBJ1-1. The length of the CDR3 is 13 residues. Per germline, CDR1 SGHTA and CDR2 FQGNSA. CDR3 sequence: CASSPEGPYEAFF.

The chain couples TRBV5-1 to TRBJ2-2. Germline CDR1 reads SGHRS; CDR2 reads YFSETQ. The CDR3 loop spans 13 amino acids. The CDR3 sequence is CASGEWVTGELFF.

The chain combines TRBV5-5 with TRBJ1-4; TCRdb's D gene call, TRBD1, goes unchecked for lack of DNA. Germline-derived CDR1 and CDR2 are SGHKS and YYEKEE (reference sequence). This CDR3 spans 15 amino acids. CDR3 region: CASSLSTWDGEKLFF.

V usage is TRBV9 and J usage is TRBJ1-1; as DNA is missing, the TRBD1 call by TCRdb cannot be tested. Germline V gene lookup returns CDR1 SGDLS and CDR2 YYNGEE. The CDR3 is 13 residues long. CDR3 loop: CASSVVGSPEAFF.

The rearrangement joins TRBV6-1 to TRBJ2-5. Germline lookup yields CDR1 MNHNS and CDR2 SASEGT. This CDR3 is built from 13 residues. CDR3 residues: CASSRSHQETQYF.

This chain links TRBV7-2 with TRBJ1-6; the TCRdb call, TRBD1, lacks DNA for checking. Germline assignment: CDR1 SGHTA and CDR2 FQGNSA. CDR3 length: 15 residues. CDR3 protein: CASRRGGTVNSPLHF.

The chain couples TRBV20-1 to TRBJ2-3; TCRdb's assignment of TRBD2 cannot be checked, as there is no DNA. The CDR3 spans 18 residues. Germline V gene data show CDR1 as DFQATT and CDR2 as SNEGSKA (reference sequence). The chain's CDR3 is CSAGTSTRGSPPTDTQYF.

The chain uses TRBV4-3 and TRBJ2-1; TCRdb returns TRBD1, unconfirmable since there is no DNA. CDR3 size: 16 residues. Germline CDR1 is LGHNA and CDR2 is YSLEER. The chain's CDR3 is CASSQGPGTDYNEQFF.

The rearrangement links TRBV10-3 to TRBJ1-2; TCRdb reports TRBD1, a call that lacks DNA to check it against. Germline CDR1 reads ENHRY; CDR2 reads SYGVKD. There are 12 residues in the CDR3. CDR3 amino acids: CATTGQGLVYTF.

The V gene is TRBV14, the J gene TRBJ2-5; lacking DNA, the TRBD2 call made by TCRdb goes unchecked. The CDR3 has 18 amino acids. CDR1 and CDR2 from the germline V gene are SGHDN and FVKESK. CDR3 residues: CASSQGLGLAETKETQYF.

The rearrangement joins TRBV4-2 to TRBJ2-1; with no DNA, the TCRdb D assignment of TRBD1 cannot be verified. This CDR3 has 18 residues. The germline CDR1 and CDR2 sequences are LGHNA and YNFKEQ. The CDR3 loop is CASSPKGATGLNYNEQFF.

The chain's CDR3 is CASSPTSSSNEQFF. The chain joins TRBV12-3 or TRBV12-4 to TRBJ2-1. CDR3 length: 14 residues.